A single sample is the source of the 3 T cell receptor beta chains below, sequenced in a study of T cell responses to AZD1222 COVID-19 vaccine (dated by TCRdb to the early 2020s). The sample's time point, from its label and the paper: baseline before first vaccination. The method was the immunoSEQ multiplex PCR assay. The clones in this table, taken by TCRdb from immuneACCESS, are in-frame only. Not every clone is retained; where verified, under half of the shortfall comes from an unresolved V gene, and the cause of the rest is unknown. Here the sample has 90,000 to 140,000 clones; 88% occur a single time. The leading ten clones occupy around 9.1% of the sample. Sequencing was performed on peripheral blood, taken on day 0 of AZD1222 vaccination. These receptors all come from an adult in good health.

The V and J genes are TRBV6-6 and TRBJ2-3, with D perhaps TRBD1 (5 bases). CDR1 and CDR2 from the germline V gene are MNHNY and SVGAGI (reference sequence). The V end was cut by 5 bases, the J end by 0 bases, with 18 bases between. This CDR3 spans 17 amino acids. As DNA, the CDR3 is TGTGCCAGCAGTCAGGGCCGGCCCAGATCAAGCACAGATACGCAGTATTTT. It codes for CASSQGRPRSSTDTQYF.

The CDR3 reads CASSFLSQGSDTQYF. The DNA for the CDR3 is TGTGCCAGCAGTTTCCTGAGTCAGGGGTCAGATACGCAGTATTTT. The chain couples TRBV6-2 or TRBV6-3 to TRBJ2-3; TRBD1 might be the D (6 bases). Trimming cost V 4 bases and J 4 bases, with 15 bases left between them. Germline values: CDR1 MNHEY, CDR2 SVGEGT. This CDR3 comprises 15 residues.

The chain has TRBV27 and TRBJ2-7, with no clear D. The CDR3 contains 14 residues. With 0 bases removed from V and 3 bases from J, the gap between germline ends came to 9 bases. CDR1 MNHEY and CDR2 SMNVEV come from the germline V gene (reference sequence). This CDR3 is CASSLSRQSYEQYF. DNA for the CDR3: TGTGCCAGCAGTTTATCGAGGCAGAGCTACGAGCAGTACTTC.